This T cell receptor beta chain was identified in a study of OX40 agonist ivuxolimab in advanced cancers. Background on the study: Dose-escalation patients were diagnosed with hepatocellular carcinoma, melanoma, renal cell cancer or head and neck cancer.

The assay was immunoSEQ multiplex PCR, and TCRdb's table has in-frame clones only and misses some. The sample includes tens of thousands of clones, about 90% seen only once; the top ten take 7% to 9.5%. V lost 3 bases, J lost 1 base, and 6 bases stayed unmatched. The CDR3 is made up of 16 amino acids. The germline gives CDR1 SGHAT, CDR2 FQNNGV. The starting material was CD4+ or CD8+ T cells sorted from blood, obtained in a trial of the OX40 agonist ivuxolimab. This sequence joins TRBV11-2 and TRBJ2-1; TRBD2 aligns across 7 bases. The TCR was taken from an adult with an advanced solid tumor such as melanoma, head and neck, liver or kidney cancer. The CDR3 spells CASSFVLRGSYNEQFF. The CDR3 nucleotides read TGTGCCAGCAGCTTCGTGTTGCGGGGGTCCTACAATGAGCAGTTCTTC.